This TCR beta chain comes out of a study of blood T cells in healthy people across ages. General observations from the study: Observed TCR beta diversity per million T cells went down as age went up. This fall followed a roughly linear course with age.

At least ten counts were recorded for this clonotype. As yet, its antigen is unknown. Per-sample PBMC isolation yielded at least 6.5 million cells. Next came a second PCR, run for roughly 6 to 11 cycles, which used a sample-barcoded 5' primer along with a J-beta primer mix. One entry per CDR3 protein, called by TCRdb with MiXCR from the 5' RACE reads. In the table there are around 620,000 distinct CDR3 sequences, 25% to 30% of which are singletons. The length of the CDR3 is 15 residues. The V gene lost 6 bases and the J gene lost 4 bases, with 18 bases spanning the gap. Germline CDR1 MNHEY, CDR2 SVGAGI.

The sample comprised blood. The chain uses TRBV6-5 and TRBJ2-5, with D tentatively TRBD1 or TRBD2 (5 bases each). This TCR derives from a woman in her seventies in good health. DNA for the CDR3: TGTGCCAGCAGACCGCTACTAGGGGCTGGAGAGACCCAGTACTTC. Amino acid sequence: CASRPLLGAGETQYF.